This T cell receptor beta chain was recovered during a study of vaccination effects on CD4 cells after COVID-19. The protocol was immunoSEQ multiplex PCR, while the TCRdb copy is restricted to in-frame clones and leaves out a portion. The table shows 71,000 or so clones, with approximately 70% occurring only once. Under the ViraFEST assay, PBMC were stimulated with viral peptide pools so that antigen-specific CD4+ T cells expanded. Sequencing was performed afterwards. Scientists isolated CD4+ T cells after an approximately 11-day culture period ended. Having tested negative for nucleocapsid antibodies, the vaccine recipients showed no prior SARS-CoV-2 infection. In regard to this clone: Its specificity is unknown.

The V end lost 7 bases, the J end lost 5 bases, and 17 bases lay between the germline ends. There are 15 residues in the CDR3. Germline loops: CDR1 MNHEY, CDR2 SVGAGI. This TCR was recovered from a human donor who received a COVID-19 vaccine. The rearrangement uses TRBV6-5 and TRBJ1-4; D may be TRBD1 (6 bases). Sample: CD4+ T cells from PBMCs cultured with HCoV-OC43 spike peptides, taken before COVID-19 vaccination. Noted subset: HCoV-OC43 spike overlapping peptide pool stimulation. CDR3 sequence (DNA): TGTGCCAGCAATTTCTGGGGGGCAAGGAATGAAAAACTGTTTTTT. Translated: CASNFWGARNEKLFF.